Listed below are T cell receptor beta chains from one sample, sequenced in a study of T cells after yellow fever vaccination. TCRdb recomputed calls from the 5' RACE reads with MiXCR, one row per CDR3 protein. Of some 220,000 distinct CDR3 sequences in the sample, 3% to 4% are singletons; the top ten hold around 3%. Specimen: CD4+ T cells sorted from PBMCs, collected 10 days after the yellow fever booster vaccination. The origin of the receptors is a man aged 18 to 35 who received the YFV17D yellow fever vaccine. CDR3s include the opening cysteine and the closing phenylalanine or tryptophan. The D gene is left open where the match is weak. Clone size is given for some rows only: seen once, a few or many times, or a class if the clone is expanded.

>TRBJ2-7|few|.|TRBV25-1
TGTGCCAGCAGTGTAGGAGGTTACGAGCAGTACTTC
CASSVGGYEQYF
>TRBJ2-3|few|TRBD2|TRBV7-7
TGTGCCAGCAGCCCTGGGACTAGCGGGGGGATCACAGATACGCAGTATTTT
CASSPGTSGGITDTQYF
>TRBJ1-2|many|.|TRBV7-9
TGTGCCAGCAGCCCGGGGCGGGGCCGGGTTGGCTACACCTTC
CASSPGRGRVGYTF
>TRBJ2-5|few|TRBD2|TRBV27
TGTGCCAGCAGTTCCAGGACTAGAGAGACCCAGTACTTC
CASSSRTRETQYF
>TRBJ1-1|few|.|TRBV12-3/TRBV12-4
TGTGCCAGCAGTTTAGCAAGGATGGGCACTGAAGCTTTCTTT
CASSLARMGTEAFF
>TRBJ2-1|.|.|TRBV5-1
TGCGCCAGCAGCTGGGGGAGCTCCTACAATGAGCAGTTCTTC
CASSWGSSYNEQFF
>TRBJ2-5|many|TRBD1|TRBV5-1
TGCGCCAGCAGCCTTCCATCAGGGGGTGGTGAGACCCAGTACTTC
CASSLPSGGGETQYF
>TRBJ2-5|.|.|TRBV7-8
TGTGCCAGCAGCCCCCACCCCAGGGGAGAGACCCAGTACTTC
CASSPHPRGETQYF
>TRBJ2-3|many|.|TRBV10-1
TGCGCCAGCGGGGGATCTAGCACAGATACGCAGTATTTT
CASGGSSTDTQYF
>TRBJ2-1|.|TRBD2|TRBV7-6
TGTGCCAGCAGCTCTAACCCCCCTAGCGGGAAGGTTGAGCAGTTCTTC
CASSSNPPSGKVEQFF
>TRBJ2-1|many|TRBD2|TRBV2
TGTGCCAGCGGGGGACTAGCGGGGGGGAATGAGCAGTTCTTC
CASGGLAGGNEQFF
>TRBJ2-5|many|.|TRBV5-6
TGTGCCAGCAGGACACAGGGACGAGAGACCCAGTACTTC
CASRTQGRETQYF
>TRBJ1-2|many|.|TRBV2
TGTGCCAGCAGTGAGGGGGGATATGGCTACACCTTC
CASSEGGYGYTF
>TRBJ2-3|many|.|TRBV7-2
TGTGCCAGCACCCTCACCGGGAGACCAGATACGCAGTATTTT
CASTLTGRPDTQYF
>TRBJ1-4|few|.|TRBV14
TGTGCCAGCAGTCTAAATACCGGGGCCGGTGAAAAACTGTTTTTT
CASSLNTGAGEKLFF
>TRBJ2-5|.|TRBD2|TRBV20-1
TGCAGTGCGCCCAGTAGCGGGGCGAGGCAGACCCAGTACTTC
CSAPSSGARQTQYF
>TRBJ2-3|many|TRBD1|TRBV7-7
TGTGCCAGCAGCCCGGGACAGGGGTCTACGCAGTATTTT
CASSPGQGSTQYF
>TRBJ1-2|many|.|TRBV20-1
TGCAGTGCCGATAGGGGCGCGAATGGCTACACCTTC
CSADRGANGYTF
>TRBJ1-1|few|TRBD1|TRBV20-1
TGCAGTGCTACTACAGGGGGCATGAACACTGAAGCTTTCTTT
CSATTGGMNTEAFF
>TRBJ2-1|.|.|TRBV9
TGTGCCAGCAGCCCCTTTAAAGGGGCGCAGTTCTTC
CASSPFKGAQFF
>TRBJ1-2|many|.|TRBV29-1
TGCAGCGTTTCAGGGAACTATGGCTACACCTTC
CSVSGNYGYTF
>TRBJ2-1|.|.|TRBV7-9
TGTGCCAGCCTTCCCTACAATGAGCAGTTCTTC
CASLPYNEQFF
>TRBJ1-4|few|.|TRBV25-1
TGTGCCAGCAGTGAATATGGGGGGGGCGGTGAAAAACTGTTTTTT
CASSEYGGGGEKLFF
>TRBJ1-1|many|.|TRBV3-1
TGTGCCAGCAGCCAAGATATTGGGGCGGCCGAGGGGTTCCACTTT
CASSQDIGAAEGFHF
>TRBJ1-5|many|TRBD1|TRBV6-6
TGTGCCAGCAGTTACTCTTCGGGACAGGGGGGTCAGCCCCAGCATTTT
CASSYSSGQGGQPQHF
>TRBJ2-5|many|.|TRBV5-1
TGCGCCAGCAGCTTATGGGACCACGGCCAAGAGACCCAGTACTTC
CASSLWDHGQETQYF
>TRBJ2-6|.|.|TRBV28
TGTGCCAGCAGTTTAGGCGGAGCCTCTGGGGCCAACGTCCTGACTTTC
CASSLGGASGANVLTF
>TRBJ1-1|many|TRBD1|TRBV6-6
TGTGCCAGCGGAGACAGGGAAGTTTTGAACACTGAAGCTTTCTTT
CASGDREVLNTEAFF
>TRBJ2-2|many|TRBD2|TRBV4-3
TGCGCCAGCAGCCAAGAGGGAGGGGCCGGGGAGCTGTTTTTT
CASSQEGGAGELFF
>TRBJ2-7|few|.|TRBV5-1
TGCGCCAGCGGATCGGGCGATTTCACCTACGAGCAGTACTTC
CASGSGDFTYEQYF
>TRBJ2-1|.|.|TRBV7-9
TGTGCCAGCGTAAAGGGGACGGTTTTCGGTGAGCAGTTCTTC
CASVKGTVFGEQFF
>TRBJ2-3|many|.|TRBV20-1
TGCAGTGCTAGAACCTTGACGTGGAATACGCAGTATTTT
CSARTLTWNTQYF
>TRBJ2-1|few|.|TRBV7-2
TGTGCCAGCACCGCCGGCCGTTACAATGAGCAGTTCTTC
CASTAGRYNEQFF
>TRBJ1-1|.|TRBD1|TRBV5-1
TGCGCCTGCACCCGGACAGGCGAGAACACTGAAGCTTTCTTT
CACTRTGENTEAFF
>TRBJ2-1|many|.|TRBV18
TGTGCCAGCTCACCAAGGACTGACAATGAGCAGTTCTTC
CASSPRTDNEQFF
>TRBJ1-1|many|.|TRBV20-1
TGCAGTGCCACGACAATATCGGGGGCCACTGAAGCTTTCTTT
CSATTISGATEAFF
>TRBJ2-1|few|TRBD1|TRBV6-5
TGTGCCAGCAGCAAGGGGACAGGGGGCCTCTACAATGAGCAGTTCTTC
CASSKGTGGLYNEQFF
>TRBJ2-1|.|TRBD2|TRBV20-1
TGCAGTGCTAGTACGCGGGGGGGCCGCGGGCAGTTCTTC
CSASTRGGRGQFF
>TRBJ1-5|few|.|TRBV6-6
TGTGCCAGCAGTTATATCGTGGACAGCAATCAGCCCCAGCATTTT
CASSYIVDSNQPQHF
>TRBJ2-1|few|TRBD1|TRBV6-5
TGTGCCAGCAGGGAAACAGGGGGTAGGGGCAATGAGCAGTTCTTC
CASRETGGRGNEQFF
>TRBJ2-5|many|.|TRBV12-3/TRBV12-4
TGTGCCAGCAGTTTCTCAGGGCCTCTGATCCAGTACTTC
CASSFSGPLIQYF
>TRBJ2-3|.|.|TRBV20-1
TGCAGTCCAGGGGATACGCAGTATTTT
CSPGDTQYF
>TRBJ2-4|many|.|TRBV3-1
TGTGCCAGCAGCCAAGGCCCCGGACAGACAAACATTCAGTACTTC
CASSQGPGQTNIQYF
>TRBJ2-7|many|.|TRBV7-9
TGTGCCAGCAGCTCACAGGGAGGGGGCTACGAGCAGTACTTC
CASSSQGGGYEQYF
>TRBJ2-3|many|.|TRBV7-6
TGTGCCAGCAGCCCACAGATGGGAGATACGCAGTATTTT
CASSPQMGDTQYF
>TRBJ1-6|many|.|TRBV5-5
TGTGCCAGCAGCTTTGGGATCCGAGGGAATTCACCCCTCCACTTT
CASSFGIRGNSPLHF
>TRBJ2-2|many|.|TRBV7-3
TGTGCCAGCAGCCCCCAAAGCTTCACCGGGGAGCTGTTTTTT
CASSPQSFTGELFF